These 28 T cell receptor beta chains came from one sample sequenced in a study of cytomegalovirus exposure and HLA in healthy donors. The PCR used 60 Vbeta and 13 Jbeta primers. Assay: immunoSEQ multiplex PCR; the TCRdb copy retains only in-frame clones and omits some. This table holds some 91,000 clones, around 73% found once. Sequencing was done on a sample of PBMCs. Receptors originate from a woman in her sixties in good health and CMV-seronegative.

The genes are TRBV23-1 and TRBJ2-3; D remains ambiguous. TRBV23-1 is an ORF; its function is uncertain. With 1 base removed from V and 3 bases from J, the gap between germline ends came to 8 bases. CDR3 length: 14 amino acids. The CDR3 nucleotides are TGCGCCAGCAGTCAATATATAGCAACAGATACGCAGTATTTT. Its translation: CASSQYIATDTQYF.

CDR3 residues: CASGTGAGEAFF. In nucleotides, the CDR3 is TGTGCCAGCGGCACAGGGGCGGGTGAAGCTTTCTTT. The V gene is TRBV2, the J gene TRBJ1-1; 7 nucleotides agree with TRBD1. CDR1 and CDR2 (germline): SNHLY, FYNNEI. V dropped 8 bases and J dropped 7; count of bases not matched to a gene: 7. This CDR3 comprises 12 residues.

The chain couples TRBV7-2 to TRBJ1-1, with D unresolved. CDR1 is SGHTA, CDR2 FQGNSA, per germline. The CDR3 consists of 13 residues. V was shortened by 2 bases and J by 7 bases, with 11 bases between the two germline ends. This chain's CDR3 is CASSLRHLGEAFF. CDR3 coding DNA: TGTGCCAGCAGCTTAAGACACCTTGGTGAAGCTTTCTTT.

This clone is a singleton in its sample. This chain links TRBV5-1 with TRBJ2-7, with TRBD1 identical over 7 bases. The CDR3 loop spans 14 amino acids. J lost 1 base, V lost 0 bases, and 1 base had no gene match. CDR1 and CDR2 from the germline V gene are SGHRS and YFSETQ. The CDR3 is CASSLGQGSYEQYF. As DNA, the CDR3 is TGCGCCAGCAGCTTGGGACAGGGTTCCTACGAGCAGTACTTC.

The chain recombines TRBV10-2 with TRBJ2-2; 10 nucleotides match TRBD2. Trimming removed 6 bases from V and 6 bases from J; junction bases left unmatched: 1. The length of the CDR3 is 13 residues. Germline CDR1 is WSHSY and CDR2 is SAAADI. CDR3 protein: CASRLAGAGELFF. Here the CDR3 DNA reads TGCGCCAGCAGGCTAGCGGGGGCCGGGGAGCTGTTTTTT.

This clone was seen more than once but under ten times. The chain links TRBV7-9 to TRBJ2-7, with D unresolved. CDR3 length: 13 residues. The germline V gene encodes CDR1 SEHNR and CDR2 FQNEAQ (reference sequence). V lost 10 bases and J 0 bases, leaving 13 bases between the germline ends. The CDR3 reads CAIGKPSSYEQYF. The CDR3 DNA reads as TGTGCCATCGGTAAGCCGAGCTCCTACGAGCAGTACTTC.

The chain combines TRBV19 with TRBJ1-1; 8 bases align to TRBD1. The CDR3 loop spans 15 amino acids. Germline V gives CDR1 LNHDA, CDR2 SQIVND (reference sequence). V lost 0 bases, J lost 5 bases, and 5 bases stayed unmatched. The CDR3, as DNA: TGTGCCAGTAGTATAGATCGGACAGGGAGGACTGAAGCTTTCTTT. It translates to CASSIDRTGRTEAFF.

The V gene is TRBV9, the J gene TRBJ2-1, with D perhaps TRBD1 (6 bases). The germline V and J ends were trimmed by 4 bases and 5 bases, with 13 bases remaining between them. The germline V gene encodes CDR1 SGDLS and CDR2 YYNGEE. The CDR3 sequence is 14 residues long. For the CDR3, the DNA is TGTGCCAGCAGCCCCGGACAGAATGACAATGAGCAGTTCTTC. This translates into CASSPGQNDNEQFF.

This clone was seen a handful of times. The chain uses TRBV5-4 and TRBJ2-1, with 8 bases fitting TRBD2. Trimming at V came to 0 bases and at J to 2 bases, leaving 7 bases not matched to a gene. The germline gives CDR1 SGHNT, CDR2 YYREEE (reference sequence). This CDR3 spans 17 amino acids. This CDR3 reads CASSLASGSTPYNEQFF. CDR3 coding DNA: TGTGCCAGCAGCTTGGCCAGCGGGAGTACACCCTACAATGAGCAGTTCTTC. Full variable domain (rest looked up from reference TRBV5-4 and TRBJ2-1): ETGVTQSPTHLIKTRGQQVTLRCSSQSGHNTVSWYQQALGQGPQFIFQYYREEENGRGNFPPRFSGLQFPNYSSELNVNALELDDSALYLCASSLASGSTPYNEQFFGPGTRLTVL.

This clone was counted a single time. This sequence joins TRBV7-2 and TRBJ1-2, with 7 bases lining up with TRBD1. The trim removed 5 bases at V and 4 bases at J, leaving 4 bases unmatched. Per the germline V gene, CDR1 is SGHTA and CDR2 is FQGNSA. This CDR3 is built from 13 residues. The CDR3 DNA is TGTGCCAGCAGCCTGAGGGACAGCTATGGCTACACCTTC. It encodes CASSLRDSYGYTF. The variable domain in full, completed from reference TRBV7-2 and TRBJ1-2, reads GAGVSQSPSNKVTEKGKDVELRCDPISGHTALYWYRQSLGQGLEFLIYFQGNSAPDKSGLPSDRFSAERTGGSVSTLTIQRTQQEDSAVYLCASSLRDSYGYTFGSGTRLTVV.

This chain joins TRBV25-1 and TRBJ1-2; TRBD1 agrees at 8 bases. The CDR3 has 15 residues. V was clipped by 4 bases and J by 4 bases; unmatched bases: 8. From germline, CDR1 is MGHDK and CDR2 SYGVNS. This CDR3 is CASSGTSGTGYGYTF. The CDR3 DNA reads TGTGCCAGCAGTGGGACATCCGGGACAGGCTATGGCTACACCTTC.

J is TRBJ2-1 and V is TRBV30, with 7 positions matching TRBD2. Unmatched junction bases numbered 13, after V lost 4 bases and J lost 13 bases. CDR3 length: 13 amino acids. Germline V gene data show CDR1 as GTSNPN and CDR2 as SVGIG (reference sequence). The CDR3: CAWTRDPGGSQFF. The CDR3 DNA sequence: TGTGCCTGGACAAGGGACCCGGGGGGATCACAGTTCTTC.

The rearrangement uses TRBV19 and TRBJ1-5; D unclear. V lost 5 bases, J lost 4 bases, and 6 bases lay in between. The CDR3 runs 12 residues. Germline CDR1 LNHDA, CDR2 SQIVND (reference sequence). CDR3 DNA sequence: TGTGCCAGTAGTCTCTTTAATCAGCCCCAGCATTTT. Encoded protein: CASSLFNQPQHF.

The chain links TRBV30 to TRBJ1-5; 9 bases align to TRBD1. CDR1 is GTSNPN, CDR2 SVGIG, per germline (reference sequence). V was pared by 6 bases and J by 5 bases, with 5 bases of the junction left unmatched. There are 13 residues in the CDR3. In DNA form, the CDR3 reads TGTGCCTGCGACAGGGGGGTATATCAGCCCCAGCATTTT. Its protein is CACDRGVYQPQHF.

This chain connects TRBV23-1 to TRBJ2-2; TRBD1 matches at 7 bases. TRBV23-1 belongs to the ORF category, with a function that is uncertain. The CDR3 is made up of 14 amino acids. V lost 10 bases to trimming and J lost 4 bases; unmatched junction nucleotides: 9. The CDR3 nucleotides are TGCGCCAAAAACAGGGGAACACGCACCGGGGAGCTGTTTTTT. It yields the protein CAKNRGTRTGELFF.

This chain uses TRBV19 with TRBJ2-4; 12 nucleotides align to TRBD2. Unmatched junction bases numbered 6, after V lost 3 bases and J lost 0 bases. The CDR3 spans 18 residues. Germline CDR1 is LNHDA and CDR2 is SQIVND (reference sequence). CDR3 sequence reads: CASSIGLAGRLAKNIQYF. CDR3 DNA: TGTGCCAGTAGTATCGGACTAGCGGGGAGATTAGCCAAAAACATTCAGTACTTC.

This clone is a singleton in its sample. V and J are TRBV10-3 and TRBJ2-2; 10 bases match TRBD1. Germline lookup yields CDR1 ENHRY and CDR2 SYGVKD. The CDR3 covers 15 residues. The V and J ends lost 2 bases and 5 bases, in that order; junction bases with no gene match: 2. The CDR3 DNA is TGTGCCATCAGTGAGGGACAGGGGGGTACCGGGGAGCTGTTTTTT. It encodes CAISEGQGGTGELFF.

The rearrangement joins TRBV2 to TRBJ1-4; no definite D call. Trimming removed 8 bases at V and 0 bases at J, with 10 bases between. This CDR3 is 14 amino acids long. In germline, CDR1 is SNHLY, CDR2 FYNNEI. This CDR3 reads CASGLFATNEKLFF. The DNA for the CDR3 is TGTGCCAGCGGGCTTTTTGCAACTAATGAAAAACTGTTTTTT.

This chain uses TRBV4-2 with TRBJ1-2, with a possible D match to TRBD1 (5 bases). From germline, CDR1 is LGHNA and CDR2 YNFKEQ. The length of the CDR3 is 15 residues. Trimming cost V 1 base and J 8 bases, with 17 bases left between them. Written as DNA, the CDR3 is TGTGCCAGCAGCCAAGGTTCAGGCAGGGTGGAAGGCTACACCTTC. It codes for CASSQGSGRVEGYTF.

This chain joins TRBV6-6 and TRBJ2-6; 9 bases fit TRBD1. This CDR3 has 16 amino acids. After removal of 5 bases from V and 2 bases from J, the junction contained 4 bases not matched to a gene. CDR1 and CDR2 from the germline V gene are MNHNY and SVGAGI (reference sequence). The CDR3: CASSNRDRAGANVLTF. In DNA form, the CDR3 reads TGTGCCAGCAGTAACCGGGACAGGGCTGGGGCCAACGTCCTGACTTTC.

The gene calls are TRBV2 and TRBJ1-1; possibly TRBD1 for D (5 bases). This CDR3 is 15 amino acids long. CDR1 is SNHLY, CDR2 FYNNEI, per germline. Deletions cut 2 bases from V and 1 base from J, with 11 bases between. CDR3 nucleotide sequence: TGTGCCAGCAGTGAATGGGGCGGGGGGAACACTGAAGCTTTCTTT. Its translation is CASSEWGGGNTEAFF.

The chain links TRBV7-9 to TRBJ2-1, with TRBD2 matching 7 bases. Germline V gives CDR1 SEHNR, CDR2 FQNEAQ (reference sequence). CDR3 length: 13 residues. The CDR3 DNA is TGTTCCACCCCGGGACTACACTACAATGAGCAGTTCTTC. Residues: CSTPGLHYNEQFF.

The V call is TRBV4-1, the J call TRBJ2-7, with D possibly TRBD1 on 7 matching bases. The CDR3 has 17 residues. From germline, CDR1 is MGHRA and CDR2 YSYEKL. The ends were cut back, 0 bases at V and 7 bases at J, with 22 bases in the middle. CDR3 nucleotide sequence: TGCGCCAGCAGCCAAGACTCAGGGGGGCCCCCACGTCGGGAGCAGTACTTC. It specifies CASSQDSGGPPRREQYF.

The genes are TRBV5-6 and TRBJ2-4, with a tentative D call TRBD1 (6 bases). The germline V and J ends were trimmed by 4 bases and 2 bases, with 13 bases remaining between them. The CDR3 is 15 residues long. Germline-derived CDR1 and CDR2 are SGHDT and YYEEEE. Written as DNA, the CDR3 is TGTGCCAGCAGCCCACCGAGGGGGACCAAAAACATTCAGTACTTC. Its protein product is CASSPPRGTKNIQYF.

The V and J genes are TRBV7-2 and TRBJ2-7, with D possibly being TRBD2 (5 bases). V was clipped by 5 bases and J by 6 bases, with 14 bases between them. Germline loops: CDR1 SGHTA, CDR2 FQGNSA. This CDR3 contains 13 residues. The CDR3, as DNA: TGTGCCAGCAGCCTTAATCGGGATAGCGAGCAGTACTTC. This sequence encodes CASSLNRDSEQYF. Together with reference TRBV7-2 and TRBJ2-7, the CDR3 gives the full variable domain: GAGVSQSPSNKVTEKGKDVELRCDPISGHTALYWYRQSLGQGLEFLIYFQGNSAPDKSGLPSDRFSAERTGGSVSTLTIQRTQQEDSAVYLCASSLNRDSEQYFGPGTRLTVT.

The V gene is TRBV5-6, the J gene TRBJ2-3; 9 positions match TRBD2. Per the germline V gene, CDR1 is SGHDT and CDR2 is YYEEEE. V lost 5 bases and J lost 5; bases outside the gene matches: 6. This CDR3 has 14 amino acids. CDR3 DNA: TGTGCCAGCAGACACGGACTAGCGAAAGATACGCAGTATTTT. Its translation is CASRHGLAKDTQYF.

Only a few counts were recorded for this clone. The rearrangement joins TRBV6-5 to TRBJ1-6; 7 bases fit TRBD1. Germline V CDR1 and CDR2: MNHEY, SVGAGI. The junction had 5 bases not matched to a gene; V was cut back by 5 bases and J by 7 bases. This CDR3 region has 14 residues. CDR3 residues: CASSGGTENSPLHF. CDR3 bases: TGTGCCAGCAGTGGAGGGACAGAGAATTCACCCCTCCACTTT.

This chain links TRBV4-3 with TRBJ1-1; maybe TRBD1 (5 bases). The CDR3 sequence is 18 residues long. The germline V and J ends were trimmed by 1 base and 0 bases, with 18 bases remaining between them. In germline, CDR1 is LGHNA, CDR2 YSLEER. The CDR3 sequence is CASSQVGQGWGMNTEAFF. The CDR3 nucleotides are TGCGCCAGCAGCCAAGTGGGGCAGGGATGGGGAATGAACACTGAAGCTTTCTTT.